This TCR beta chain originates from a study of T-cell memory formation after mild COVID-19. For the study at large: Across donors, TCR clusters were largely donor specific. Findings and limits, study-wide: A subset of responding clones appeared in pre-infection memory, suggesting cross-reactive memory joined.

About this clonotype: Its specificity is not known.

MiXCR, run by TCRdb on the 5' RACE reads, gives a single entry per CDR3 protein. The sample lists 310,000 or so distinct CDR3 sequences, about 16% occurring once. The V gene's germline CDR1 is LGHDT and CDR2 YNNKEL (reference sequence). V lost 3 bases and J 0 bases, leaving 6 bases between the germline ends. CDR3 length: 14 amino acids. The gene calls are TRBV3-1 and TRBJ2-1; unclear D gene. The receptor was isolated from a man aged 18 to 30 who had mild COVID-19 (a few samples of this study predate the infection). Cell type and time point are not known. The source material was PBMCs or a T cell subset sorted from them (not recorded which). The CDR3 coding sequence is TGTGCCAGCAGCCACCAGAGCTCCTACAATGAGCAGTTCTTC. Protein sequence: CASSHQSSYNEQFF.